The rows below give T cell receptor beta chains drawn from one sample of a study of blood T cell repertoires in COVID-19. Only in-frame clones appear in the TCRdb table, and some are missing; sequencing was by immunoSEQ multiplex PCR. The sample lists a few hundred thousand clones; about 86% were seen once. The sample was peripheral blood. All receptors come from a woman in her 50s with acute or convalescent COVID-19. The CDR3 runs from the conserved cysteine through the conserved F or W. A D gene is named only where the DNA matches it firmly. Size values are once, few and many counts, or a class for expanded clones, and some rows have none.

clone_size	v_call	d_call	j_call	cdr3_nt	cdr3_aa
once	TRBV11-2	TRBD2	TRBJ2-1	TGTGCCAGCAGCTTAGGGCTAGCGGGGGGGCCGGTGTTCTTC	CASSLGLAGGPVFF
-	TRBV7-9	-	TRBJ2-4	TGTGCCAGCAGCTGGGGACAACTAGCCAAAAACATTCAGTACTTC	CASSWGQLAKNIQYF
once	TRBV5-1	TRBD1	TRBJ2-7	TGCGCCAGAGAGGACAGGGGAGACGACGAGCAGTACTTC	CAREDRGDDEQYF
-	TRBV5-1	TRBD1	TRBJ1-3	TGCGCCAGCAGCCCTGGGACAGGGAGCGGTGGAAACACCATATATTTT	CASSPGTGSGGNTIYF
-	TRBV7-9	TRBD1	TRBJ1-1	TGTGCCAGCAGCTTTCCCCGGGACAGTGAAGCTTTCTTT	CASSFPRDSEAFF
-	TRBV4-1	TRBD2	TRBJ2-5	TGCGCCAGCAGCCCGGGGGGTGCGGAGACCCAGTACTTC	CASSPGGAETQYF
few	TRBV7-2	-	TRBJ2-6	TGTGCCAGCAGCTTATGGGGCCGCGGAACCTCTGGGGCCAACGTCCTGACTTTC	CASSLWGRGTSGANVLTF
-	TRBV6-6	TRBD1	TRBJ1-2	TGTGCCAGCAGCTCCCGGACAGGGAACTATGGCTACACCTTC	CASSSRTGNYGYTF
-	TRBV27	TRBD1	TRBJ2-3	TGTGCCAGCAGTCCCGGACAGGGTGGCACAGATACGCAGTATTTT	CASSPGQGGTDTQYF
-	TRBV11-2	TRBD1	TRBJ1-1	TGTGCCAGCAGCACGACACAGGGGACTGAAGCTTTCTTT	CASSTTQGTEAFF
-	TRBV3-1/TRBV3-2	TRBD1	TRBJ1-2	TGTGCCAGCAGCTACAGGGGGGGGGATGGCTACACCTTC	CASSYRGGDGYTF
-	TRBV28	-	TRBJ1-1	TGTGCCAGCAGTTTGCGGGCCCGGAACACTGAAGCTTTCTTT	CASSLRARNTEAFF
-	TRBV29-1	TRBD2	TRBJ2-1	TGCAGCGTTCCGGGACTAGCGGGAGGGCAGTTCTTC	CSVPGLAGGQFF
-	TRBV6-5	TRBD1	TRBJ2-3	TGTGCCAGCAGACAGGGGACAGATACGCAGTATTTT	CASRQGTDTQYF
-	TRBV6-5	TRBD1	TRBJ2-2	TGTGCCAGCAGTCCCGGGACAGGGAACACCGGGGAGCTGTTTTTT	CASSPGTGNTGELFF
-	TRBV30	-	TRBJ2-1	TGTGCCTGGAGTGTATTGATAGCAAGTGAGCAGTTCTTC	CAWSVLIASEQFF
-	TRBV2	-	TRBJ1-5	TGTGCCAGCAGTGAAGGAGGGAGCAATCAGCCCCAGCATTTT	CASSEGGSNQPQHF
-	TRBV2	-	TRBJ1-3	TGTGCCAGCAGCCGGGACTTCACGACTGGAAACACCATATATTTT	CASSRDFTTGNTIYF
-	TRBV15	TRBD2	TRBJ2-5	TGTGCCACCAGCAGAGATCGGGCGGGAGCCAGCCAAGAGACCCAGTACTTC	CATSRDRAGASQETQYF
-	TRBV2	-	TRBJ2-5	TGTGCCAGCAATATTATGCAGGGACAAGAGACCCAGTACTTC	CASNIMQGQETQYF
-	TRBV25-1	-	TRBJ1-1	TGTGCCAGCAATCAAGGGGGTAAAGCTTTCTTT	CASNQGGKAFF
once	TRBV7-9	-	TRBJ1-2	TGTGCCAGCAGCCTCGGTGCAGGGTATGGCTACACCTTC	CASSLGAGYGYTF
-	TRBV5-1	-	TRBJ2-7	TGCGCCAGCAGCTCAGGTCCAGGGCCCTACGAGCAGTACTTC	CASSSGPGPYEQYF
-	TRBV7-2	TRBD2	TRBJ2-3	TGTGCCAGCAGCTTAGTACGGGCGGGAGGGGGCGCAGATACGCAGTATTTT	CASSLVRAGGGADTQYF
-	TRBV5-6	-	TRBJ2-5	TGTGCCAGCAGCTTGACGAGGACAGCACAAGAGACCCAGTACTTC	CASSLTRTAQETQYF
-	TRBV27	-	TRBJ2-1	TGTGCCAGCAGGAACCTTGGACAGCTTAATGAGCAGTTCTTC	CASRNLGQLNEQFF
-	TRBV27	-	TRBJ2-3	TGTGCCAGCAGTTACAGACCGGGAGTTATTAGCACAGATACGCAGTATTTT	CASSYRPGVISTDTQYF
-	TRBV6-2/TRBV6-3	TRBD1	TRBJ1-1	TGTGCCAGCAGTTTTAACAACAGGGGGCCCAGTGGGAGCACTGAAGCTTTCTTT	CASSFNNRGPSGSTEAFF
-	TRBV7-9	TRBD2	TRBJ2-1	TGTGCCAGCAGCTTATTGGGACTATCAAACAATGAGCAGTTCTTC	CASSLLGLSNNEQFF
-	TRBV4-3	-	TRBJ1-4	TGCGCCAGCAGCCAAGATCTCCAGGCGTATGAGGAAAAACTGTTTTTT	CASSQDLQAYEEKLFF
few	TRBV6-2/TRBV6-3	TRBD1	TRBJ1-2	TGTGCCAGCTGCCGGGACAGCCAAACCCATGGCTACACCTTC	CASCRDSQTHGYTF
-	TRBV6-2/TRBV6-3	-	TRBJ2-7	TGTGCCAGCAGTGAGAGCTCCTACGAGCAGTACTTC	CASSESSYEQYF
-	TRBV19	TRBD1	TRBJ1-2	TGTGCCAGTATGATCGGGACAGGGGGAGGCTACACCTTC	CASMIGTGGGYTF
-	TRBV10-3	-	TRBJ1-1	TGTGCCATCAGTGGAGACACTGAAGCTTTCTTT	CAISGDTEAFF
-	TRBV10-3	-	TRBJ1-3	TGTGCCATCAGTGCGGCCGGGGACTCTGGAAACACCATATATTTT	CAISAAGDSGNTIYF
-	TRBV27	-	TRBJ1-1	TGTGCCAGCAGTTTTGGACAGACGAACACTGAAGCTTTCTTT	CASSFGQTNTEAFF
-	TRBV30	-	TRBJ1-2	TGTGCGCTGTGCCTTGACAGGAATCTTTTCTCCTATGGCTACACCTTC	CALCLDRNLFSYGYTF
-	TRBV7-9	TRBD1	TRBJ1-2	TGTGCCAGCAGCTTGAAAGGGGGCCCTAACTATGGCTACACCTTC	CASSLKGGPNYGYTF
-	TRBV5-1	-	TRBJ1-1	TGCGCCAGCAGCTTGGTACAGCCGAACACTGAAGCTTTCTTT	CASSLVQPNTEAFF
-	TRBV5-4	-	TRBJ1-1	TGTGCCAGCAGGGGACAATTGAACACTGAAGCTTTCTTT	CASRGQLNTEAFF